The rows below give T cell receptor beta chains drawn from one sample of a study of blood T cell repertoires in COVID-19. The protocol was immunoSEQ multiplex PCR, while the TCRdb copy is restricted to in-frame clones and leaves out a portion. This table has approximately 400,000 clones, about nine tenths appearing once. Source material: peripheral blood. The source is a woman between 50 and 59 years old with COVID-19, enrolled during active disease. Each CDR3 is given with its conserved first and last residue. Fields, in order: J gene, V gene, clone size, D gene, CDR3 DNA, CDR3 protein. A D gene is named only where the DNA matches it firmly. Some rows mark clone size as missing; the rest say once, few, many or name a class of expanded clone.

j_gene: TRBJ1-2
v_gene: TRBV6-2/TRBV6-3
abundance: -
d_gene: -
CDR3nt: TGTGCCAGCAGTTACGATAACTCTGGCTACACCTTC
CDR3aa: CASSYDNSGYTF

j_gene: TRBJ1-5
v_gene: TRBV10-1
abundance: -
d_gene: -
CDR3nt: TGCGCCAGCAGCCATGGGTCCACTACCTTCGTGAGCAATCAGCCCCAGCATTTT
CDR3aa: CASSHGSTTFVSNQPQHF

j_gene: TRBJ1-2
v_gene: TRBV27
abundance: -
d_gene: -
CDR3nt: TGTGCCAGCAGTCCCTTCAGTAGCGGTAACTATGGCTACACCTTC
CDR3aa: CASSPFSSGNYGYTF

j_gene: TRBJ2-1
v_gene: TRBV11-3
abundance: -
d_gene: -
CDR3nt: TGTGCCAGCAGCCTGTCCGTATTAGCGAGTGAGCAGTTCTTC
CDR3aa: CASSLSVLASEQFF

j_gene: TRBJ1-5
v_gene: TRBV7-2
abundance: -
d_gene: -
CDR3nt: TGTGCCAGCAGCTTTGTGTCAACAGGGCGCAGTCAGCCCCAGCATTTT
CDR3aa: CASSFVSTGRSQPQHF

j_gene: TRBJ1-2
v_gene: TRBV5-4
abundance: few
d_gene: TRBD1
CDR3nt: TGTGCCAGCAGCTTAAACAACAGGGGGCCGGGGTATGGCTACACCTTC
CDR3aa: CASSLNNRGPGYGYTF

j_gene: TRBJ1-2
v_gene: TRBV6-5
abundance: -
d_gene: -
CDR3nt: TGTGCCAGCGCGGGGCCAAAAGGTTATGGCTACACCTTC
CDR3aa: CASAGPKGYGYTF

j_gene: TRBJ2-7
v_gene: TRBV19
abundance: few
d_gene: TRBD2
CDR3nt: TGTGCCAGTAGGAACAGCGGGGGGTACGAGCAGTACTTC
CDR3aa: CASRNSGGYEQYF

j_gene: TRBJ1-5
v_gene: TRBV3-1/TRBV3-2
abundance: -
d_gene: -
CDR3nt: TGTGCCAGCAGTCGGGGGTCGCCGGGGGGCAATCAGCCCCAGCATTTT
CDR3aa: CASSRGSPGGNQPQHF

j_gene: TRBJ2-3
v_gene: TRBV6-5
abundance: -
d_gene: TRBD2
CDR3nt: TGTGCCAGCAGGATGACTAGCGGGGAGCCTACGCAGTATTTT
CDR3aa: CASRMTSGEPTQYF

j_gene: TRBJ2-3
v_gene: TRBV5-8
abundance: -
d_gene: TRBD2
CDR3nt: TGTGCCAGCAGCAGTGGGGGACTAGCGGGCGATCACACAGATACGCAGTATTTT
CDR3aa: CASSSGGLAGDHTDTQYF